These T cell receptor delta chains were read from a single sample in a study of Vδ1+ human thymocytes. TCRdb reanalysed the multiplex PCR reads via CATT. The table shows about 55,000 delta-chain clones, with approximately 15% occurring only once. Sequenced material: Vdelta1+ gamma-delta thymocytes from the thymus. These receptors were obtained from a boy younger than two who had congenital heart surgery. The CDR3 runs from the conserved cysteine through the conserved F or W. The order of the fields is D gene, J gene, clone size, V gene, CDR3 protein, CDR3 DNA. D genes are given only for firm matches. Where a row states a size, it is once, few, many or the class of an expanded clone; other rows omit it.

>TRDD2|TRDJ1|.|TRDV1
CALDVGCSYNGTVDKLIF
TGTGCTCTTGATGTAGGGTGTTCCTACAATGGTACTGTTGATAAACTCATCTTT
>TRDD3|TRDJ1|few|TRDV1
CALGELLTGIRELIF
TGTGCTCTTGGGGAATTGTTGACGGGGATACGGGAACTCATCTTT
>.|TRDJ1|.|TRDV1
CALGVSRTDKLIF
TGTGCTCTTGGGGTTTCTCGGACCGATAAACTCATCTTT
>TRDD3|TRDJ1|few|TRDV1
CALGVSPLKVTGDLKLIF
TGTGCTCTTGGGGTCTCCCCACTTAAGGTGACTGGGGACCTTAAACTCATCTTT
>.|TRDJ1|few|TRDV2
CACDTESGLGGKLIF
TGTGCCTGTGACACCGAGAGCGGATTGGGCGGTAAACTCATCTTT
>TRDD2|TRDJ1|.|TRDV1
CALGETFLRTTDKLIF
TGTGCTCTTGGGGAAACCTTCCTACGAACAACCGATAAACTCATCTTT
>TRDD3|TRDJ1|few|TRDV1
CALGDTINPIPLGVCTDKLIF
TGTGCTCTTGGGGACACAATTAATCCTATCCCACTGGGGGTGTGCACCGATAAACTCATCTTT
>.|TRDJ1|few|TRDV1
CALGERYGRTDKLIF
TGTGCTCTTGGGGAGAGATACGGCCGCACCGATAAACTCATCTTT
>TRDD3|TRDJ1|.|TRDV1
CALEEGPHWGLYTDKLIF
TGTGCTCTTGAGGAGGGACCGCACTGGGGGCTTTACACCGATAAACTCATCTTT
>TRDD3|TRDJ1|few|TRDV1
CALGDTRWGIPYTDKLIF
TGTGCTCTTGGGGACACTAGGTGGGGGATTCCGTACACCGATAAACTCATCTTT
>TRDD3|TRDJ1|.|TRDV1
CALGVPLTFWGIALGKLIF
TGTGCTCTTGGGGTCCCTTTGACCTTTTGGGGGATAGCACTAGGTAAACTCATCTTT
>TRDD3|TRDJ1|.|TRDV1
CALGELYLVRGWGIPDKLIF
TGTGCTCTTGGGGAACTGTACCTAGTCAGAGGCTGGGGGATACCCGATAAACTCATCTTT
>TRDD3|TRDJ1|.|TRDV1
CALGEPSLPTGGYFDKLIF
TGTGCTCTTGGGGAACCCAGTTTGCCGACTGGGGGATACTTCGATAAACTCATCTTT
>TRDD3|TRDJ1|.|TRDV1
CALGELCRVLGDNRRTDKLIF
TGTGCTCTTGGGGAACTATGCCGTGTACTGGGGGATAATAGGCGCACCGATAAACTCATCTTT
>TRDD3|TRDJ1|.|TRDV1
CALGTKVRYSGGVYTDKPIF
TGTGCTCTTGGGACCAAAGTGAGGTACTCTGGGGGAGTGTACACCGATAAACCCATCTTT
>TRDD3|TRDJ1|.|TRAV29/DV5
CAAILTGGPSNVPKYTDKLIF
TGTGCAGCAATACTTACTGGGGGACCCAGCAACGTACCCAAGTACACCGATAAACTCATCTTT
>.|TRDJ1|.|TRDV1
CALGELALPLVLGHFYTDKLIF
TGTGCTCTTGGGGAACTCGCCCTTCCCCTTGTACTGGGGCACTTCTACACCGATAAACTCATCTTT
>.|TRDJ1|.|TRDV1
CALGESRRPEYTDKLIF
TGTGCTCTTGGGGAATCTCGACGTCCCGAGTACACCGATAAACTCATCTTT
>TRDD3|TRDJ1|few|TRDV2
CACDALLGDTHTDKLIF
TGTGCCTGTGACGCGCTACTGGGGGATACGCACACCGATAAACTCATCTTT
>.|TRDJ1|few|TRDV1
CALGELSRGSPNKLIF
TGTGCTCTTGGGGAACTGTCCAGGGGGAGCCCAAATAAACTCATCTTT
>.|TRDJ1|few|TRAV29/DV5
CSVLLCSKRQLLGDPYTDKLIF
.
>.|TRDJ1|once|TRDV1
CALGDLRRRAGGGANTDKLIF
TGTGCTCTTGGGGATCTACGTCGGCGGGCCGGGGGTGGGGCAAACACCGATAAACTCATCTTT
>TRDD3|TRDJ1|.|TRDV1
CALGRNPPNVLGESDKLIF
TGTGCTCTTGGTCGCAACCCACCTAATGTTTTGGGGGAAAGCGATAAACTCATCTTT
>TRDD3|TRDJ1|.|TRDV1
CALAYWGIRGTDKLIF
TGTGCTCTTGCGTACTGGGGGATACGGGGGACCGATAAACTCATCTTT
>.|TRDJ2|few|TRDV1
CALGELPRGVLTAQLFF
TGTGCTCTTGGGGAACTGCCTCGCGGGGTTTTGACAGCACAACTCTTCTTT
>.|TRDJ1|few|TRDV1
CALGELPLDPHTDKLIF
TGTGCTCTTGGGGAACTTCCCCTAGACCCTCACACCGATAAACTCATCTTT